This T cell receptor beta chain appears in the sequencing data of a study of molecular identifiers for immune sequencing clone quantification. Notes on the study in general: It was shown that clones above 20 RNA copies held over 98% of effector molecules, but under 1% in naive cells.

The CDR3 loop spans 16 amino acids. Trimming removed 2 bases from V and 0 bases from J, with 11 bases in between. In germline, CDR1 is LNHNV, CDR2 YYDKDF (reference sequence). This clonotype was found a few times. Its cognate antigen is unknown. One entry per CDR3 protein results from TCRdb running MiXCR on the PCR reads. The table lists about 510,000 distinct CDR3 sequences, about a fifth of them singletons. Sequenced input: naive CD8+ T cells from blood, with Jurkat cell RNA spiked in. This sample's subset: FACS-sorted CD8+CD4-CCR7+CD45RA+ naive T cells. V and J are TRBV15 and TRBJ1-5, with D unresolved. The receptor was derived from a human donor in good health. Some libraries in this study had Jurkat cell RNA spiked in. The CDR3 region is CATSRSPPGSNQPQHF. The CDR3 nucleotides read TGTGCCACCAGCAGATCCCCACCCGGTAGCAATCAGCCCCAGCATTTT.